These 11 T cell receptor beta chains came from one sample sequenced in a study of cytotoxic CD8 clonotypes in ibrutinib-treated CLL. Generated by immunoSEQ multiplex PCR, the TCRdb table keeps only in-frame clones and is missing some. The repertoire consists of 90,000 to 95,000 clones, with 70% to 80% occurring once and the leading ten covering around 24%. This specimen was PBMCs, taken after 24 months of ibrutinib treatment. These receptors all come from a human donor with chronic lymphocytic leukemia.

This clone was seen only once. The chain employs TRBV28 and TRBJ2-3; possibly TRBD1 for D (5 bases). Trimming left V 8 bases short and J 3 bases short, with 18 bases between. Germline lookup yields CDR1 MDHEN and CDR2 SYDVKM. The CDR3 totals 15 residues. The CDR3 is CASGPGGARTDTQYF. The CDR3 coding sequence is TGTGCCAGCGGTCCAGGTGGGGCGAGAACAGATACGCAGTATTTT.

This chain joins TRBV7-2 and TRBJ2-7, with 7 nucleotides matching TRBD1. This CDR3 contains 14 residues. The V segment lost 7 bases and the J segment 3 bases; nucleotides outside the gene matches: 9. Germline V gene lookup returns CDR1 SGHTA and CDR2 FQGNSA. The CDR3 sequence is CASTPTGPHYEQYF. The CDR3 DNA reads TGTGCCAGCACCCCGACAGGGCCCCACTACGAGCAGTACTTC.

V gene TRBV7-2 combines with J gene TRBJ2-4, with D maybe TRBD2 (5 bases). Between the trimmed V and J ends, which lost 5 bases and 12 bases, there was a span of 14 bases. CDR3 length: 12 residues. Germline V lookup: CDR1 SGHTA, CDR2 FQGNSA. CDR3 residues: CASSTGSYPQYF. Written as DNA, the CDR3 is TGTGCCAGCAGCACGGGGAGTTACCCTCAGTACTTC.

This clone was counted a single time. This chain joins TRBV19 and TRBJ1-5, with D perhaps TRBD1 (6 bases). This CDR3 has 16 amino acids. V was pared by 2 bases and J by 3 bases, with 14 bases between. CDR1 is LNHDA and CDR2 is SQIVND in the germline V gene (reference sequence). The CDR3 bases are TGTGCCAGTAGTATATCCCACGGGACACTCAATCAGCCCCAGCATTTT. This translates into CASSISHGTLNQPQHF.

The chain carries TRBV5-1 and TRBJ2-7, with D unclear. V lost 0 bases and J 2 bases, leaving 6 bases between the germline ends. The CDR3 is 13 amino acids. Looked up from germline, CDR1 is SGHRS and CDR2 is YFSETQ. This CDR3 reads CASSLAGPYEQYF. CDR3 DNA sequence: TGCGCCAGCAGCTTGGCTGGGCCCTACGAGCAGTACTTC.

The chain is built from TRBV6-1 and TRBJ2-1; D could derive from TRBD1 or TRBD2 (6 bases each). The CDR3 spans 12 residues. The germline gives CDR1 MNHNS, CDR2 SASEGT. Trimming left V 8 bases short and J 9 bases short, with 14 bases between. In nucleotides, the CDR3 is TGTGCCAGCTATCGGGGGCCGGTTGAGCAGTTCTTC. This gives the protein CASYRGPVEQFF.

The chain has TRBV19 and TRBJ2-5, with D possibly matching TRBD1 (7 bases). The germline V and J ends were trimmed by 3 bases and 0 bases, with 11 bases remaining between them. There are 15 residues in the CDR3. Germline V gene sequence: CDR1 LNHDA, CDR2 SQIVND (reference sequence). CDR3 coding DNA: TGTGCCAGTAGTATCGGAGGGACAGACCAAGAGACCCAGTACTTC. Translation: CASSIGGTDQETQYF.

The chain has TRBV18 and TRBJ2-1; 13 bases are shared with TRBD2. V was pared by 3 bases and J by 6 bases, with 5 bases of the junction left unmatched. The CDR3 sequence is 16 residues long. The germline V gene encodes CDR1 KGHSH and CDR2 LQKENI. The CDR3 reads CASSPPGTSGTNEQFF. The CDR3 region has the DNA TGTGCCAGCTCACCTCCCGGGACTAGCGGGACCAATGAGCAGTTCTTC.

The rearrangement links TRBV28 to TRBJ2-2; 11 bases align to TRBD2. CDR1 is MDHEN and CDR2 is SYDVKM in the germline V gene. J lost 4 bases, V lost 8 bases, and 12 bases had no gene match. The CDR3 sequence is 17 residues long. This CDR3 is CASATDPGTSGTGELFF. The DNA of the CDR3 is TGTGCCAGCGCTACAGATCCTGGGACTAGCGGCACCGGGGAGCTGTTTTTT.

The chain is built from TRBV25-1 and TRBJ2-1; the D gene is possibly TRBD2 (6 bases). The CDR3 sequence is 14 residues long. The germline V and J ends were trimmed by 10 bases and 0 bases, with 13 bases remaining between them. Germline CDR1 and CDR2: MGHDK and SYGVNS. The CDR3 DNA reads TGTGCCACCAATCGGGGGAGCTCCTACAATGAGCAGTTCTTC. Amino acid sequence: CATNRGSSYNEQFF.

V and J are TRBV27 and TRBJ2-3, with 8 bases identical to TRBD2. Trimming at V came to 0 bases and at J to 3 bases, leaving 14 bases not matched to a gene. CDR1 and CDR2 from the germline V gene are MNHEY and SMNVEV (reference sequence). This CDR3 is built from 19 residues. The CDR3 nucleotides read TGTGCCAGCAGTTTATCCCCCCTCACTAGCGGCCGTACGACAGATACGCAGTATTTT. It yields the protein CASSLSPLTSGRTTDTQYF.